The 3 T cell receptor beta chains presented below share a single source sample, sequenced in a study of blood T cell repertoires in COVID-19. Some clones are missing from TCRdb's copy, which holds only in-frame ones; the method was immunoSEQ multiplex PCR. The sample includes about 220,000 clones, 75% to 90% of them seen just once. Sequencing was done on a sample of peripheral blood. These receptors were obtained from a woman aged 30 to 39 who had recovered from COVID-19.

CDR3: CASSYIEATVTDTQYF. The CDR3 DNA sequence: TGTGCCAGCAGTTATATCGAGGCGACAGTCACAGATACGCAGTATTTT. This chain connects TRBV6-5 to TRBJ2-3; maybe TRBD1 (5 bases). The length of the CDR3 is 16 residues. Trimming cost V 3 bases and J 2 bases, with 15 bases left between them. Germline loops: CDR1 MNHEY, CDR2 SVGAGI.

This clone was detected a few times. The chain joins TRBV7-9 to TRBJ1-4; D possibly corresponds to TRBD1 (6 bases). Germline-derived CDR1 and CDR2 are SEHNR and FQNEAQ (reference sequence). Deletions cut 0 bases from V and 7 bases from J, with 21 bases between. The CDR3 spans 18 residues. CDR3 coding DNA: TGTGCCAGCAGCTTAGCGCTGTCGGGGGGCCGAAGACCTGAAAAACTGTTTTTT. As protein: CASSLALSGGRRPEKLFF.

The chain recombines TRBV2 with TRBJ1-1; TRBD1 matches 9 bases. CDR3 size: 16 residues. V lost 5 bases to trimming and J lost 8 bases; unmatched junction nucleotides: 15. From germline, CDR1 is SNHLY and CDR2 FYNNEI. The CDR3 is CASSLSRQGEPREAFF. As DNA, the CDR3 is TGTGCCAGCAGTCTTTCCCGACAGGGGGAACCCCGAGAAGCTTTCTTT.